Listed below are T cell receptor beta chains from one sample, sequenced in a study of blood T cell repertoires in COVID-19. Repertoires were generated with immunoSEQ multiplex PCR, while TCRdb's copy carries only in-frame clones and drops some. This sample yields roughly 400,000 clones, of which more than 70% are seen a single time; 1.4% belongs to the top ten. Specimen: PBMCs or T cells enriched from blood (not recorded which). These receptors were obtained from a woman under 30 who had been exposed to COVID-19. The CDR3 runs from the conserved cysteine through the conserved F or W. The size field is filled for only some rows; it gives once, few, many or a size class.

>TRBV18|TRBJ2-5|.
CASSPPGGAETQYF
>TRBV10-1|TRBJ2-7|.
CASSRAFQGEQYF
>TRBV29-1|TRBJ2-1|.
CSAHTSSYNEQFF
>TRBV6-5|TRBJ2-3|.
CASIRRQGATDTQYF
>TRBV28|TRBJ2-7|.
CASSDRAYEQYF
>TRBV6-1|TRBJ1-2|.
CASSEAGTKYGYTF
>TRBV11-2|TRBJ1-3|.
CASSLSGGGNTIYF
>TRBV24-1|TRBJ2-1|.
CATSDPTGTSGGAVEQFF
>TRBV6-5|TRBJ2-3|.
CAASLAGSTDTQYF
>TRBV10-1|TRBJ2-3|.
CASSASGPFTDTQYF
>TRBV28|TRBJ2-7|.
CASSLSGTGGYEQYF
>TRBV29-1|TRBJ2-7|.
CSVPMEGSYEQYF
>TRBV7-8|TRBJ1-6|.
CASSLGGDNSPLHF
>TRBV19|TRBJ2-2|.
CASSSADNLNTGELFF
>TRBV28|TRBJ2-1|.
CASSFRNEQFF
>TRBV12-5|TRBJ2-7|once
CASGFWASGSIEQYF
>TRBV4-3|TRBJ2-1|.
CASSQDEGLAGDNEQFF
>TRBV4-2|TRBJ1-4|.
CASSQDSAGRDEKLFF
>TRBV7-9|TRBJ2-2|.
CASSPGTGPDTGELFF
>TRBV20-1|TRBJ2-7|.
CSASPGAQVDEQYF
>TRBV18|TRBJ2-1|.
CASSQWSGSYNEQFF
>TRBV3-1/TRBV3-2|TRBJ2-1|.
CASSQPGQVSYNEQFF
>TRBV19|TRBJ1-5|.
CASSLPGTGGNNQPQHF
>TRBV4-1|TRBJ2-7|.
CASSPPGGPYEQYF
>TRBV3-1/TRBV3-2|TRBJ2-2|.
CASSDGHTGELFF
>TRBV5-4|TRBJ2-7|once
CASSLNMGQGHEQYF
>TRBV12-3/TRBV12-4|TRBJ1-2|.
CASSPRRDYGYTF
>TRBV28|TRBJ2-3|.
CASSLGGRADTQYF
>TRBV2|TRBJ1-6|.
CASPSGGAGSPLHF
>TRBV11-2|TRBJ1-6|.
CASSFGSPLHF
>TRBV19|TRBJ2-7|.
CASSMLAGGEQYF
>TRBV7-2|TRBJ2-7|.
CASSLSQAGGVQYF
>TRBV3-1/TRBV3-2|TRBJ2-7|few
CASSQVPRFSGDAYEQYF
>TRBV5-1|TRBJ1-5|.
CASSLGQGAGQPQHF
>TRBV15|TRBJ2-1|.
CATSRTPILTRTNEQFF
>TRBV7-2|TRBJ2-5|.
CASSFGTGGVKETQYF
>TRBV28|TRBJ2-5|.
CASSLLPGTGQETQYF
>TRBV7-9|TRBJ1-5|.
CASSLLGDNQPQHF
>TRBV14|TRBJ2-1|many
CASSQDPSGSEWGGYNEQFF
>TRBV18|TRBJ1-4|once
CASSPSGTGGGKLFF
>TRBV7-8|TRBJ1-2|.
CASSPRQGANYGYTF
>TRBV19|TRBJ2-2|once
CASRSGAHTGELFF
>TRBV7-2|TRBJ1-4|.
CASSLVWSDEKLFF
>TRBV7-2|TRBJ2-1|.
CASSPAGVEQFF
>TRBV5-1|TRBJ2-2|.
CASSLGLVSGTGELFF
>TRBV5-1|TRBJ2-1|.
CASSLRDFSYNEQFF